The next 10 T cell receptor beta chains were all read from a single sample in a study of blood T cell repertoires in COVID-19. Produced via immunoSEQ multiplex PCR; TCRdb's table is partial and in-frame only. The table records some 150,000 clones, about 79% of them present only once. The sample taken for sequencing was peripheral blood. All receptors come from a woman aged 45-65 years with acute or convalescent COVID-19.

This clone came up once. J is TRBJ2-1 and V is TRBV18; TRBD2 agrees at 9 bases. In germline, CDR1 is KGHSH, CDR2 LQKENI. This CDR3 has 15 amino acids. J was trimmed by 4 bases and V by 2 bases; bases with no gene match: 3. The CDR3 sequence is CASSPLRGGYNEQFF. The DNA for the CDR3 is TGTGCCAGCTCACCATTGCGGGGGGGATACAATGAGCAGTTCTTC.

The CDR3 spells CASSYADRGQDTEAFF. CDR3 DNA sequence: TGTGCCAGCAGTTACGCAGACAGGGGGCAGGACACTGAAGCTTTCTTT. The V and J genes are TRBV6-5 and TRBJ1-1, with 10 bases lining up with TRBD1. V trimming: 2 bases; J trimming: 3 bases; junction bases outside the gene matches: 6. Germline lookup yields CDR1 MNHEY and CDR2 SVGAGI. The CDR3 has 16 amino acids.

The chain employs TRBV2 and TRBJ2-3, with D hard to call. V shed 2 bases and J shed 0 bases, with 12 bases lying between them. The germline gives CDR1 SNHLY, CDR2 FYNNEI. The CDR3 sequence is 16 residues long. CDR3 nucleotide sequence: TGTGCCAGCAGTGAAACGGCAGCGAGGAGCACAGATACGCAGTATTTT. This codes for CASSETAARSTDTQYF.

The chain combines TRBV9 with TRBJ2-7; maybe TRBD1 (5 bases). V lost 3 bases and J lost 2, with 18 bases in between. CDR1 SGDLS and CDR2 YYNGEE come from the germline V gene. The CDR3 length is 16 residues. CDR3 DNA: TGTGCCAGCAGCGCAACAGGTAGAGGTACTGCCTACGAGCAGTACTTC. It codes for CASSATGRGTAYEQYF.

The chain employs TRBV6-2 or TRBV6-3 and TRBJ1-1; a weak D match, TRBD1 (5 bases). Germline-derived CDR1 and CDR2 are MNHEY and SVGEGT. V was pared by 5 bases and J by 4 bases, with 11 bases between. CDR3 length: 13 residues. The CDR3 DNA reads TGTGCCAGCAGTCAATTGGGGGGCACTGAAGCTTTCTTT. It is translated as CASSQLGGTEAFF.

The chain uses TRBV9 and TRBJ2-1, with a possible D match to TRBD1 (5 bases). This CDR3 is built from 14 residues. Trimming removed 1 base from V and 8 bases from J, with 13 bases in between. Per the germline V gene, CDR1 is SGDLS and CDR2 is YYNGEE. As DNA, the CDR3 is TGTGCCAGCAGCGTACAGGGTTTTGGGGATGAGCAGTTCTTC. Amino acids: CASSVQGFGDEQFF.

This sequence joins TRBV2 and TRBJ2-5; perhaps TRBD2 as D (5 bases). The CDR3 extends over 14 amino acids. Looked up from germline, CDR1 is SNHLY and CDR2 is FYNNEI. Trimming stripped 7 bases from V and 6 bases from J, with 18 bases between. CDR3 nucleotide sequence: TGTGCCAGCACCGACCCCATGAGGGTACAGACCCAGTACTTC. It codes for CASTDPMRVQTQYF. The variable domain in full, completed from reference TRBV2 and TRBJ2-5, reads EPEVTQTPSHQVTQMGQEVILRCVPISNHLYFYWYRQILGQKVEFLVSFYNNEISEKSEIFDDQFSVERPDGSNFTLKIRSTKLEDSAMYFCASTDPMRVQTQYFGPGTRLLVL.

V gene TRBV5-1 combines with J gene TRBJ2-1; TRBD2 matches 15 bases. V lost 1 base, J lost 2 bases, and 16 bases stayed unmatched. Germline CDR1 reads SGHRS; CDR2 reads YFSETQ. The CDR3 consists of 22 residues. CDR3 in amino acids: CASSLFAPGLAGGPITYNEQFF. The CDR3 DNA follows: TGCGCCAGCAGCTTGTTCGCGCCGGGACTAGCGGGAGGTCCCATCACCTACAATGAGCAGTTCTTC.

This clone has a handful of counts. The rearrangement links TRBV12-3 or TRBV12-4 to TRBJ2-7; D might be TRBD2 (5 bases). With 6 bases removed from V and 6 bases from J, the gap between germline ends came to 12 bases. There are 12 residues in the CDR3. The DNA for the CDR3 is TGTGCCAGCAGCATGACTAACAGCGAGCAGTACTTC. Translating it yields CASSMTNSEQYF.

The chain uses TRBV4-3 and TRBJ2-2; TRBD2 might be the D (5 bases). Germline lookup yields CDR1 LGHNA and CDR2 YSLEER. The V end lost 5 bases, the J end lost 2 bases, and 9 bases lay between the germline ends. The length of the CDR3 is 14 residues. CDR3 in amino acids: CASSNGLNTGELFF. In DNA, the CDR3 is TGCGCCAGCAGCAACGGACTCAACACCGGGGAGCTGTTTTTT.